Below, one T cell receptor beta chain is given with its context. The sample is drawn from a study of PD-L1 blockade in urothelial cancer. Assay: immunoSEQ multiplex PCR; the TCRdb copy retains only in-frame clones and omits some. In the table there are some 45,000 clones, approximately 91% of which are singletons. The CDR3 covers 16 residues. V was pared by 6 bases and J by 3 bases, with 19 bases between. Germline V gene lookup returns CDR1 SGHRS and CDR2 YFSETQ. The time point here: pretreatment peripheral blood. The chain employs TRBV5-1 and TRBJ2-1; weak D call: TRBD1 (6 bases). Sequencing used PBMCs, obtained around atezolizumab (anti-PD-L1) treatment. This clonotype was obtained from a donor aged 40 or over with urothelial cancer. The CDR3 nucleotides are TGCGCCAGCAAGGGATTACAGGGTTGGGGCTACAATGAGCAGTTCTTC. Translated, it gives CASKGLQGWGYNEQFF.